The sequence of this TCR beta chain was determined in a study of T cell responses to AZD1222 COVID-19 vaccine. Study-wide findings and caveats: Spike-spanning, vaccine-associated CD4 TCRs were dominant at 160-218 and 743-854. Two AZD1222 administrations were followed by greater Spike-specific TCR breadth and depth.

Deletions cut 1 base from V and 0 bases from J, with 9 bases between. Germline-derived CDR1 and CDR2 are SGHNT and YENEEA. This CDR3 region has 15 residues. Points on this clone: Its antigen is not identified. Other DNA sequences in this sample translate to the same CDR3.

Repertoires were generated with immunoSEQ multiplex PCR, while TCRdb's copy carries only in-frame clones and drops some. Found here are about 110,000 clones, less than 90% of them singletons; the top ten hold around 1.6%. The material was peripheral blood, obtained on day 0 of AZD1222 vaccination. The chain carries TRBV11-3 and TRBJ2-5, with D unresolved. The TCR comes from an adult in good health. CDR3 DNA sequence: TGTGCCAGCAGCTTAGGCGGACGGCACCAAGAGACCCAGTACTTC. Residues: CASSLGGRHQETQYF.